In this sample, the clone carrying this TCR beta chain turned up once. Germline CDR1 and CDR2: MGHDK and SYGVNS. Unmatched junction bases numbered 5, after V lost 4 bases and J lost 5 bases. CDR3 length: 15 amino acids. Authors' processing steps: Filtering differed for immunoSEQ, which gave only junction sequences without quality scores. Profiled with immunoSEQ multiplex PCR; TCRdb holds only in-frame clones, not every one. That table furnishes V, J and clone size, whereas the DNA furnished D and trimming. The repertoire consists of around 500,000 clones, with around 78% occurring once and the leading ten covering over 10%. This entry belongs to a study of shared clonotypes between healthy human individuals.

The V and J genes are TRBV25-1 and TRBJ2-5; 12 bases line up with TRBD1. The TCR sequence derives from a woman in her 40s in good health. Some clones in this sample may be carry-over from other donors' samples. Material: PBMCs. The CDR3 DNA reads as TGTGCCAGCAGTGTCGGGACAGGGGGCAGGGAGACCCAGTACTTC. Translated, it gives CASSVGTGGRETQYF.